This T cell receptor (beta chain) was identified during a study of cytomegalovirus exposure and HLA in healthy donors listed by TCRdb under 2017. Broadly, across the study: In an earlier analysis of approximately 500 of the donors, under 300 Gb of sequence data and 90 million to 120 million unique TCR beta sequences from 150 million to 200 million T cells were reported. An early release covering over 500 HLA-typed donors comprised about 300 gigabases of sequencing data and tens of millions of unique TCR sequences. Of the 300 to 400 genotyped donors, 65% to 90% fell in the genetic ancestry cluster associated with self-reported Caucasian donors. The study aimed to test whether signatures of past pathogen exposure could be identified by cataloging public T cell receptors. The study used immunosequencing to profile the T cell repertoires of hundreds of subjects and linked those repertoires to cytomegalovirus serostatus. Along with the roughly 610-subject first cohort, a separate validation cohort of more than 90 different subjects was used. To predict cytomegalovirus infection status, the study combined high-throughput TCR immunosequencing, statistical association of individual TCRs with disease status, and machine learning. A later analysis re-examined previously published TCR beta repertoires from 610 or so donors and added high-resolution HLA genotyping to investigate patterns of TCR occurrence. Rather than drawing on any new phenotypic data, the later analysis identified candidate immune exposures from TCR beta sequences and the way those sequences occurred across donors. An earlier analysis of roughly 580 of the donors used high-throughput TCR beta sequencing to judge whether each TCR beta V gene segment behaved as functional or pseudogenic. Donor age, sex, ethnicity and CMV serostatus were compiled together with the repertoire data. Genome-wide SNP genotypes for about 65% of the roughly 670 donors were used in a later genetic analysis, which treated that subset as a discovery cohort. Every repertoire in the discovery cohort had been generated on one and the same sequencing platform. Both class I and class II loci were covered by HLA typing, at four-digit resolution. The number of donors typed differed by locus, with roughly 620-630 for A, B, C, DRB1 and DQB1, more than 500 for DQA1, 600 to 610 for DPA1, and roughly 450 for DPB1. Several DR-DQ haplotypes were handled as single units for association and clustering, since linkage in the cohort was strong. On average, roughly 200,000 unique TCR beta nucleotide sequences were sequenced per donor among 398 genotyped donors of the cohort, with roughly 18% of those sequences being non-productive.

Overall study outcomes, separate from this receptor: In a later analysis, HLA-associated TCR beta chains were found to be more clonally expanded and to have lower generation probabilities than equally common non-associated chains. In vitro tests confirmed that a few of the cytomegalovirus-associated TCR beta chains recognize cytomegalovirus antigens. Presence/absence analyses assumed roughly uniform sequencing depth across donors, an assumption that may not hold. A later genetic analysis reported fewer N-insertions in productive TCRs among donors in an Asian-associated ancestry cluster than the approximately 700-donor mean. Correlated functional status among segregating V segments might reflect linkage disequilibrium, but an unknown experimental factor could not be ruled out. In a later analysis, some 18,000 TCR beta sequences were associated with specific HLA alleles at a false discovery rate of 0.05. A later analysis reported that several top co-occurrence clusters appeared linked to parvovirus B19, influenza, CMV and Epstein-Barr virus. An association between a missense DCLRE1C variant and V-gene and J-gene trimming of TCR beta chains was found in a later genetic analysis and replicated in an independent cohort. The cohort was sequenced for TCR beta chains only, and without alpha or paired-chain data the features that could be detected were limited. A later analysis found that TCR association rates varied across HLA loci, with DRB1 alleles showing the most associated TCRs and HLA-C alleles the fewest. The authors suggested that the approach could potentially be generalized to other disease states and immunological phenotypes. The only immune exposure information available for the cohort was CMV serostatus. In an earlier analysis of roughly 560 of the donors, most TCR beta V segments were observed in productive rearrangements about 87% or about 30% of the time, broadly matching IMGT annotations. When HLA alleles, especially DR and DQ, strongly co-occurred, attributing TCR associations to individual alleles was difficult. The 87-base-pair reads could not distinguish some IMGT-functional V segments, including TRBV6-2 and TRBV6-3, so those segments were excluded. Most TCR sequences were observed very rarely across donors, whereas some public TCRs were present in many individuals. Because HLA typing was unavailable for some donors at each locus, only the typed subset was used in association tests. Seventeen rarely observed V segments, including chromosome 9 orphons, were excluded from the earlier analysis of some 590 of the donors because counts were too low. A further reported finding was that TCR beta sequences accurately predicted the HLA-A and HLA-B alleles for most subjects in the first cohort. The study gave a list of over 150 TCR beta chains associated with cytomegalovirus. A cluster of highly shared sequence variants was judged likely to represent a technical artifact of the sequencing pipeline. According to a later analysis, most CMV-associated TCR beta chains appeared to be HLA-restricted, and the HLA associations seemed to be driven largely by CMV exposure. Cytomegalovirus status was reported to be diagnosed by the classifier with high specificity and sensitivity in both the original and validation cohorts.

The cohort comprised some 730 healthy bone marrow donors. At the time of sampling, every cohort member was nominally healthy, though immune exposures that went unrecorded were likely present. The donor tested CMV seronegative and was one of the 352 seronegative cohort members. A peripheral blood sample was provided by each donor, and peripheral blood mononuclear cells were used for TCR beta sequencing. Genomic DNA was extracted from the blood cell samples with the Qiagen DNeasy Blood Extraction Kit. V lost 3 bases and J lost 4 bases; the stretch between them is 15 bases long. From a lookup of the germline V gene, CDR1 and CDR2 are SGHDN and FVKESK. Taken from cysteine to phenylalanine, the CDR3 has 15 residues. The sequence is cut down to CDR3 DNA, 45 bases in frame from base 1. Library method: the immunoSEQ multiplex PCR assay. For the multiplex PCR, a mixture combining 60 forward primers for TCR Vbeta segments and 13 reverse primers for TCR Jbeta segments was used. A multiplex PCR assay on genomic DNA amplified the CDR3 region of rearranged TCR beta genes. The Illumina HiSeq System was used to sequence the amplified TCR beta libraries as 87-base-pair reads. Per the authors' processing: A later analysis tallied 75 million to 85 million unique TCR beta chains across the 660 or so repertoires, and about 12 million of those chains were shared by two or more donors. A nearest-neighbor algorithm error-corrected the raw reads and collapsed the reads into unique sequences, merging closely related sequences to remove PCR and sequencing errors. To assign V, D and J gene segments, CDR3 sequences were aligned to IMGT reference sequences. For a sequence to be retained, a match of at least six nucleotides to both a V gene segment and a J gene segment was required. A rearrangement was called productive if the CDR3 had no stop codons and remained in frame with V and J, and every other rearrangement was called non-productive. CDR3 was defined by IMGT convention, running from the second conserved V-encoded cysteine to the conserved J-encoded phenylalanine. The earlier analysis of about 590 of the donors excluded sequences that lacked an unambiguous match to a single V gene segment. In an earlier analysis of 587 of the donors, V segments were called functional above 56.7% productive rearrangements and were called segregating when the between-donor standard deviation exceeded 5%. A statistical classification framework was built to diagnose cytomegalovirus status from the catalog of TCR beta chain sequences. A later analysis assigned V and J genes by comparing TCR nucleotide sequences with IMGT/GENE-DB human TR gene sequences. A later analysis assigned CDR3 sequences and most-parsimonious VDJ recombination scenarios with the TCRdist pipeline. In a later analysis, every TCR beta chain was defined by the combination of its CDR3 amino acid sequence and its V-gene family, and reads without a unique V-gene family were dropped. As a way to deal with suspected cross-contamination and a sequencing artifact, a later analysis dropped 500 to 700 nucleotide sequences that were highly shared and had low generation probability. For each public chain, a later analysis derived a clonal expansion index from normalized ranks of inferred template counts within each repertoire. In a later analysis, generation probabilities were computed using a VDJ recombination model fitted to out-of-frame rearrangements, and the results were checked against IGoR. In a later analysis, TCR-TCR, TCR-HLA and TCR-CMV co-occurrence was scored with hypergeometric tests, and a repertoire-size bias correction was applied to TCR pairs. To estimate false discovery rates, a later analysis permuted the HLA or CMV assignments 20 times. In a later analysis, co-occurring TCRs were grouped with DBSCAN, and TCRdist sequence similarity was added when clustering was performed within HLA-allele-positive subsets. Co-occurrence clustering excluded repertoires with fewer than 30,000 or more than 120,000 public chains, plus five with anomalous nucleotide sharing. TCRdb's version of the immuneACCESS table is confined to in-frame rearrangements and falls short of the full clone set. An unresolved V gene accounts for under half of the shortfall where checked; the remainder is of unknown origin. That table gives V, J and clone size, and the DNA gave D and trimming. Within this sample are roughly 120,000 clones, with approximately 78% of them counted one time only. The ten largest account for approximately 3.8% of the sample.

This clone turned up a few times. Its antigen remains unidentified. Within one base of it there is no much larger clone, and no base qualities were kept. The sample taken for sequencing was PBMCs. This sequence uses TRBV14 and TRBJ1-1; TRBD1 is perhaps the D gene, given 6 matching bases. This clonotype was obtained from a middle-aged man in good health and CMV-seronegative. The CDR3 region: CASSHRTVLGTEAFF. The DNA is TGTGCCAGCAGCCATCGGACAGTCCTGGGCACTGAAGCTTTCTTT.